This TCR beta chain was captured in a study of T cells in Graves' hyperthyroidism and ophthalmopathy. V was cut by 9 bases and J by 0 bases, with 18 bases left in between. Germline CDR1 and CDR2: LNHDA and SQIVND (reference sequence). This CDR3 comprises 16 residues. The PBMCs studied were ones that came from 10 ml fresh peripheral blood. RNA transcripts were the template for amplifying TCR beta CDR3 regions. The HTBI primer set served for first-round RT-PCR of the TCR CDR3. TCRdb passed the multiplex PCR reads through MiXCR, listing each CDR3 protein once. In the table there are approximately 590,000 distinct CDR3 sequences, 15% to 18% of which are singletons.

This chain connects TRBV19 to TRBJ1-5; no clear D. The clonotype originates from a woman aged 30 to 39 with Graves' hyperthyroidism. The sequencing sample was made of blood. CDR3 loop: CASEPVVGYSNQPQHF. For the CDR3, the DNA is TGTGCCAGCGAACCTGTGGTTGGCTATAGCAATCAGCCCCAGCATTTT.